These 14 T cell receptor beta chains were sequenced from one sample in a study of tumor-infiltrating lymphocytes in primary liver carcinoma. The blood RNA (from unsorted whole blood) was obtained, and germline DNA was also extracted. With around 500 ng total RNA as template and a constant-region primer, TCR beta cDNA was made. The TCR beta library was amplified through three nested multiplex PCR rounds in a modified ARM-PCR procedure. The first two PCR rounds, roughly 9 cycles each, used TRBV1-TRBV30 forward primers and a C-beta reverse primer. A single record per CDR3 protein comes from TCRdb applying MiXCR to the multiplex PCR reads. The sample has fewer than 350,000 distinct CDR3 sequences, less than 75% seen once. Material: peripheral blood. The receptors were sampled from a man aged 40-50 years with primary liver carcinoma and hepatitis B virus infection.

For this clonotype: A read error may explain this, as a much larger clone is one base away. This sequence joins TRBV10-3 and TRBJ1-1, with TRBD1 matching over 10 bases. The CDR3 covers 15 residues. Germline assignment: CDR1 ENHRY and CDR2 SYGVKD. CDR3 amino acids: CGISERQGAGTEAFF. The CDR3 region has the DNA TGTGGCATCAGTGAGAGACAGGGGGCTGGGACTGAAGCTTTCTTT.

A word on this clonotype: One end of the junction fails to match germline, which may point to a read error. The V gene is TRBV11-2, the J gene TRBJ1-3; no clear D gene. This CDR3 comprises 12 residues. Germline CDR1 SGHAT, CDR2 FQNNGV. The CDR3 reads CASSSGGNTVYF. In nucleotides, the CDR3 is TGTGCCAGCAGCTCAGGTGGAAACACCGTATATTTT.

The gene calls are TRBV7-9 and TRBJ2-1; 8 bases match TRBD2. The CDR3 runs 15 residues. Germline V gene lookup returns CDR1 SEHNR and CDR2 FQNEAQ (reference sequence). V was pared by 3 bases and J by 4 bases, with 5 bases of the junction left unmatched. Written as DNA, the CDR3 is TGTGCCAGCAGCTTTCTACCGGGAGGGTACAATGAGCAGTTCTTC. This sequence encodes CASSFLPGGYNEQFF.

V is TRBV29-1 and J is TRBJ2-5, with TRBD2 as a possible D gene (6 bases). The CDR3 is made up of 13 amino acids. Germline V lookup: CDR1 SQVTM, CDR2 ANQGSEA. V gave up 8 bases and J gave up 12 bases, with 25 bases separating them. The CDR3 region has the DNA TGCAGCTCATCAGCGGAGGGCCAAGAGGCCAAGTACTTC. It specifies CSSSAEGQEAKYF. Using reference TRBV29-1 and TRBJ2-5 for the parts outside the CDR3, the full variable domain is SAVISQKPSRDICQRGTSLTIQCQVDSQVTMMFWYRQQPGQSLTLIATANQGSEATYESGFVIDKFPISRPNLTFSTLTVSNMSPEDSSIYLCSSSAEGQEAKYFGPGTRLLVL.

As for this clonotype: A much more abundant neighbour one base away suggests this may be a read error. In this CDR3 the conserved last residue, phenylalanine or tryptophan, is missing, so a read error is likely. The chain links TRBV5-6 to TRBJ2-7; weak D call: TRBD1 (5 bases). In germline, CDR1 is SGHDT, CDR2 YYEEEE. V gave up 2 bases and J gave up 5 bases, with 8 bases separating them. CDR3 length equals 12 residues. The DNA of the CDR3 is TGTGCCAGCAGCTTTATAGGGGACGAGCAGTACTTA. Its translation: CASSFIGDEQYL.

The chain links TRBV7-8 to TRBJ2-5; D uncertain. The CDR3 extends over 14 amino acids. V was shortened by 4 bases and J by 5 bases, with 14 bases between the two germline ends. The germline V gene has CDR1 SGHVS and CDR2 FQNEAQ. Here the CDR3 reads CASSSATMGETQYF. The CDR3 nucleotides read TGTGCCAGCAGCTCCGCCACCATGGGGGAGACCCAGTACTTC.

CDR3 sequence reads: CSAKTPSGRVSYNEQFF. CDR3 nucleotide sequence: TGCAGTGCTAAAACCCCTAGCGGGAGGGTTTCCTACAATGAGCAGTTCTTC. This chain links TRBV20-1 with TRBJ2-1, with TRBD2 matching over 12 bases. The CDR3 has 17 residues. V lost 4 bases and J lost 1; bases outside the gene matches: 8. Germline assignment: CDR1 DFQATT and CDR2 SNEGSKA (reference sequence).

Details on this clonotype: A read error may explain this, as a much larger clone is one base away. This chain joins TRBV6-2 or TRBV6-3 and TRBJ2-1; possible D gene TRBD2, 6 bases. CDR3 length: 16 amino acids. V was pared by 10 bases and J by 2 bases, with 21 bases between. Per germline, CDR1 MNHEY and CDR2 SVGEGT. CDR3 sequence reads: CAITELAPGTYNEQFF. In nucleotides, the CDR3 is TGTGCCATCACCGAACTAGCCCCGGGGACCTACAATGAGCAGTTCTTC.

Turning to this clonotype: The conserved phenylalanine or tryptophan normally closing the CDR3 is absent here, so this likely arose from a read error. The chain links TRBV29-1 to TRBJ2-3; the match to TRBD2 covers 10 bases. The CDR3 runs to 12 residues. Germline CDR1 is SQVTM and CDR2 is ANQGSEA. J lost 10 bases, V lost 6 bases, and 7 bases had no gene match. In DNA, the CDR3 is TGCAGCGTATCAGCTAGCGGGAGCTCGCAGTATCTT. This encodes CSVSASGSSQYL.

This clonotype was detected ten times or more. This chain joins TRBV4-2 and TRBJ2-1; 11 bases map to TRBD2. Trimming at V came to 2 bases and at J to 7 bases, leaving 4 bases not matched to a gene. This CDR3 comprises 15 residues. The germline V gene has CDR1 LGHNA and CDR2 YNFKEQ. CDR3 sequence reads: CASSQLAGGRNEQFF. The CDR3 nucleotides are TGTGCCAGCAGCCAACTAGCGGGAGGCAGAAATGAGCAGTTCTTC.

About this clonotype itself: This may arise from a read error, as a much more abundant clone is one base away. This chain links TRBV10-3 with TRBJ2-4; the D gene is possibly TRBD2 (6 bases). CDR1 ENHRY and CDR2 SYGVKD come from the germline V gene. CDR3 size: 15 residues. V lost 2 bases, J lost 9 bases, and 17 bases lay in between. The CDR3 bases are TGTGCCATCAGTGAGCCCTTGGGGGGTGGGAGCATTCAGTACTTC. Its protein is CAISEPLGGGSIQYF.

Note on this clonotype: Possible read error: a much larger clone is one base away. J is TRBJ1-2 and V is TRBV4-1; no clear D gene. In germline, CDR1 is MGHRA, CDR2 YSYEKL. The CDR3 runs to 12 residues. Here the CDR3 reads CAGSQVGLGYTF. CDR3 nucleotides: TGCGCCGGCAGCCAAGTAGGACTTGGCTACACCTTC.

On this clonotype itself: With a much larger clone just one base away, this may be a read error. The CDR3 does not close with the conserved phenylalanine or tryptophan, likely indicating a read error. The rearrangement joins TRBV10-3 to TRBJ1-1; 9 bases fit TRBD1. Trimming cost V 1 base and J 6 bases; bases outside gene matches: 3. CDR3 length: 14 residues. From germline, CDR1 is ENHRY and CDR2 SYGVKD. CDR3 sequence (DNA): TGTGCCATCAGTGAGTTGGGACAGGGTTCTGAAGCTTTCCTT. Amino acids: CAISELGQGSEAFL.

With regard to this clonotype: Given the absence of the conserved phenylalanine or tryptophan at the CDR3 end, a read error is likely. The V gene is TRBV11-2, the J gene TRBJ2-1, with 13 bases that match TRBD2. CDR3 length equals 17 residues. Germline CDR1 is SGHAT and CDR2 is FQNNGV. V shed 5 bases, J shed 6 bases, and the junction held 10 bases outside the gene matches. CDR3 sequence reads: CASSEFSGLAGFNEQFL. The DNA of the CDR3 is TGTGCCAGCAGCGAGTTCTCGGGACTAGCGGGGTTCAATGAGCAGTTCCTC.